One and the same sample provided the 12 T cell receptor beta chains below, sequenced in a study of blood T cell repertoires in COVID-19. The protocol was immunoSEQ multiplex PCR, while the TCRdb copy is restricted to in-frame clones and leaves out a portion. The sample yields 210,000 or so clones, about 84% seen once. Material: PBMCs or T cells enriched from blood (not recorded which). These receptors were taken from a man aged 25-45 years with acute COVID-19.

This clone has a single count. The rearrangement uses TRBV28 and TRBJ1-5; D is possibly TRBD1 (5 bases). Germline CDR1 and CDR2: MDHEN and SYDVKM. This CDR3 is 13 amino acids long. V dropped 6 bases and J dropped 5 bases, with 11 bases sitting between them. For the CDR3, the DNA is TGTGCCAGCAGCCCCAGGGCCGATCAGCCCCAGCATTTT. Protein: CASSPRADQPQHF.

The chain combines TRBV12-5 with TRBJ1-2, with D unclear. CDR1 and CDR2 (germline): LGHNT, FRNRAP. V lost 0 bases, J lost 0 bases, and 11 bases lay in between. The CDR3 loop spans 16 amino acids. The chain's CDR3 is CASGLVPSGANYGYTF. Written as DNA, the CDR3 is TGTGCTAGTGGTTTGGTACCATCAGGCGCTAACTATGGCTACACCTTC.

V gene TRBV7-5 combines with J gene TRBJ2-6; the table assigns TRBD1, which was not confirmed against the DNA. TRBV7-5 represents a pseudogene. The CDR3 covers 17 residues. The CDR3 sequence: CVRSLRTLPSGANVLTF. CDR3 DNA sequence: TGTGTCAGAAGCTTAAGGACACTTCCCTCTGGGGCCAACGTCCTGACTTTC.

This clone was seen just once. The chain recombines TRBV5-1 with TRBJ1-6, with TRBD1 identical over 8 bases. The CDR3 sequence is 18 residues long. V shed 3 bases, J shed 0 bases, and the junction held 8 bases outside the gene matches. Germline V gene data show CDR1 as SGHRS and CDR2 as YFSETQ. The CDR3 spells CASSSGQGGGSYNSPLHF. The CDR3, as DNA: TGCGCCAGCAGCTCAGGACAGGGAGGAGGCTCCTATAATTCACCCCTCCACTTT.

This chain joins TRBV11-2 and TRBJ2-5, with 9 bases matching TRBD1. CDR1 and CDR2 from the germline V gene are SGHAT and FQNNGV. The CDR3 consists of 15 residues. The V gene end was trimmed by 3 bases and the J gene end by 3 bases; junction bases not matched to a gene: 5. Here the CDR3 DNA reads TGTGCCAGCAGCTTTGGAAGGACAGGGGAAGAGACCCAGTACTTC. It specifies CASSFGRTGEETQYF.

This clone was detected only once. This sequence joins TRBV9 and TRBJ1-2; perhaps TRBD1 as D (6 bases). This CDR3 is 14 amino acids long. Per germline, CDR1 SGDLS and CDR2 YYNGEE. Trimming removed 4 bases at V and 5 bases at J, with 15 bases between. For the CDR3, the DNA is TGTGCCAGCAGCCCGTGGGAAGGGGGATATGGCTACACCTTC. Translating it yields CASSPWEGGYGYTF.

The chain uses TRBV27 and TRBJ1-4; weak D call: TRBD1 (5 bases). CDR3 length: 15 amino acids. The germline CDR1 and CDR2 sequences are MNHEY and SMNVEV (reference sequence). V lost 3 bases, J lost 4 bases, and 12 bases lay in between. CDR3 amino acids: CASSLYSQGNEKLFF. CDR3 in DNA: TGTGCCAGCAGTTTGTATTCCCAGGGTAATGAAAAACTGTTTTTT.

On this clone: Other nucleotide sequences in the sample specify the same CDR3. The CDR3 region has the DNA TGTGCCAGCAGGGGGGACAGGGGTTACGAGCAGTACTTC. Translation: CASRGDRGYEQYF. The J gene is TRBJ2-7, the V gene TRBV6-5; 10 bases line up with TRBD1. The CDR3 length is 13 residues. Trimming took 6 bases from V and 4 from J; bases not matched to a gene: 3. In germline, CDR1 is MNHEY, CDR2 SVGAGI.

The chain combines TRBV9 with TRBJ1-2; a possible D gene is TRBD1 (5 bases). Trimming cost V 0 bases and J 5 bases, with 14 bases left between them. Germline values: CDR1 SGDLS, CDR2 YYNGEE. The CDR3 spans 15 residues. The CDR3 is CASSVATQGGYGYTF. CDR3 sequence (DNA): TGTGCCAGCAGCGTAGCTACGCAGGGAGGGTATGGCTACACCTTC.

The chain combines TRBV27 with TRBJ1-2; 10 bases are shared with TRBD1. CDR1 and CDR2 (germline): MNHEY, SMNVEV (reference sequence). With 3 bases clipped from V and 2 bases from J, the junction kept 12 bases outside the gene matches. This CDR3 region has 18 residues. CDR3 amino acids: CASSFKGAAGQGNYGYTF. In DNA, the CDR3 is TGTGCCAGCAGTTTTAAAGGCGCGGCGGGACAGGGGAACTATGGCTACACCTTC.

This clone was recorded once. The chain recombines TRBV27 with TRBJ1-2; the D gene is possibly TRBD1 (5 bases). The CDR3 is 15 residues long. Germline loops: CDR1 MNHEY, CDR2 SMNVEV (reference sequence). The V end lost 10 bases, the J end lost 1 base, and 19 bases lay between the germline ends. DNA of the CDR3: TGTGCCACCTATGCCGGGGGTGTTCGTAACTATGGCTACACCTTC. Its protein product is CATYAGGVRNYGYTF.

This chain uses TRBV5-4 with TRBJ1-2; 8 nucleotides align to TRBD1. The CDR3 consists of 13 residues. Germline V lookup: CDR1 SGHNT, CDR2 YYREEE (reference sequence). The ends lost 2 bases at V and 8 bases at J; junction bases unmatched: 5. The DNA for the CDR3 is TGTGCCAGCAGCTTCGAGACAGGGGACGGCTACACCTTC. Its protein product is CASSFETGDGYTF.